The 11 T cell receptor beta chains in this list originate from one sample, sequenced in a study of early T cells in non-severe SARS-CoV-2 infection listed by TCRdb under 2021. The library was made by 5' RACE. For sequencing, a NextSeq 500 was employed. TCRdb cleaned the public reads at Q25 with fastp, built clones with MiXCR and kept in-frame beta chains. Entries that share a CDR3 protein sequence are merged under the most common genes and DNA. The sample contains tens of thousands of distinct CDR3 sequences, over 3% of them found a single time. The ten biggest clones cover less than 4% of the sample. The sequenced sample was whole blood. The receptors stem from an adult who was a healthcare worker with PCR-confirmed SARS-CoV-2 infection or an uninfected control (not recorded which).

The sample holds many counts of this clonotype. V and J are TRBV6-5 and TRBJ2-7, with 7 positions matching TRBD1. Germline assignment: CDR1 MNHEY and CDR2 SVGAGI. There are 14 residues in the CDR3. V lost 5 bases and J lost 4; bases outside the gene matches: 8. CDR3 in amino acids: CASSRYRDSYEQYF. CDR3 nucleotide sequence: TGTGCCAGCAGTCGTTACCGGGACAGTTACGAGCAGTACTTC.

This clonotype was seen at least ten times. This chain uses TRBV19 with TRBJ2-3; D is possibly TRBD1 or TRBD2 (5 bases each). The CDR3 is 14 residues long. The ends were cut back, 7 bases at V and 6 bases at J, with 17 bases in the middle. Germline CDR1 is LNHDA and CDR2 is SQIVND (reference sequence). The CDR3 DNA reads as TGTGCCAGTAATCGATGGGGGACCCACGATACGCAGTATTTT. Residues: CASNRWGTHDTQYF.

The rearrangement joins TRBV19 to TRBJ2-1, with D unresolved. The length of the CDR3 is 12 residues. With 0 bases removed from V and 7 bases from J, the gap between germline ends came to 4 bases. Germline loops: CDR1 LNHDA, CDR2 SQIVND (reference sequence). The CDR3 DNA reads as TGTGCCAGTAGTATAGAGGGAAATGAGCAGTTCTTC. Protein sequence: CASSIEGNEQFF.

CDR3 residues: CSVEDQRQPGNEQFF. The CDR3 DNA follows: TGCAGCGTTGAAGATCAAAGGCAACCTGGGAATGAGCAGTTCTTC. The gene calls are TRBV29-1 and TRBJ2-1, with D uncertain. The CDR3 runs 15 residues. Trimming cost V 0 bases and J 7 bases, with 16 bases left between them. Germline V gene data show CDR1 as SQVTM and CDR2 as ANQGSEA.

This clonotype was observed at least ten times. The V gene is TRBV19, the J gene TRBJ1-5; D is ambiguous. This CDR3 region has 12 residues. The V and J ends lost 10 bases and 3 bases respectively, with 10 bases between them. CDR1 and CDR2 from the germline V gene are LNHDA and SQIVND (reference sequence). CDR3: CATSEDNQPQHF. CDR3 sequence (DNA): TGTGCCACTTCCGAGGACAATCAGCCCCAGCATTTT.

CDR3 amino acids: CASSLTLDYQETQYF. As DNA, the CDR3 is TGTGCCAGCAGTCTTACCCTGGACTATCAAGAGACCCAGTACTTC. This chain connects TRBV12-3 or TRBV12-4 to TRBJ2-5; D perhaps matches TRBD2 (6 bases). This CDR3 is built from 15 residues. Trimming stripped 5 bases from V and 2 bases from J, with 15 bases between.

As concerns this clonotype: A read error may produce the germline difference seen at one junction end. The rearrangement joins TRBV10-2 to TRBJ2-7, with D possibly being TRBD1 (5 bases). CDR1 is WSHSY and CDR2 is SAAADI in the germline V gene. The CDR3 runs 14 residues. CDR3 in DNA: TGCGCCAGTAGTGAGTCGACAGCTCAGAGGGAGCAGTACTTC. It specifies CASSESTAQREQYF.

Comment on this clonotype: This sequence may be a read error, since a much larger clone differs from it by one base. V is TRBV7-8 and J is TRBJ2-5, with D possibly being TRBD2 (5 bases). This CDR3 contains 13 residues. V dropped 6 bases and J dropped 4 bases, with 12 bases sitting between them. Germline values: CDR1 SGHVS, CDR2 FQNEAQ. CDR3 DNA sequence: TGTGCCAGCAGATTTAGAGGGCGAGAGACCCAGTACTTC. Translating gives CASRFRGRETQYF. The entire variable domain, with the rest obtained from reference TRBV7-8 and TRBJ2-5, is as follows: GAGVSQSPRYKVAKRGQDVALRCDPISGHVSLFWYQQALGQGPEFLTYFQNEAQLDKSGLPSDRFFAERPEGSVSTLKIQRTQQEDSAVYLCASRFRGRETQYFGPGTRLLVL.

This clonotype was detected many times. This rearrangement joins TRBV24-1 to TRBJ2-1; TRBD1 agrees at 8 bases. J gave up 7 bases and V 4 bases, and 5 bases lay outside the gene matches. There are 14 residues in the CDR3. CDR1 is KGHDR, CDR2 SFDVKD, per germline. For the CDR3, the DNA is TGTGCCACCAGTGACAGGGGGCGATCGAATGAGCAGTTCTTC. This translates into CATSDRGRSNEQFF.

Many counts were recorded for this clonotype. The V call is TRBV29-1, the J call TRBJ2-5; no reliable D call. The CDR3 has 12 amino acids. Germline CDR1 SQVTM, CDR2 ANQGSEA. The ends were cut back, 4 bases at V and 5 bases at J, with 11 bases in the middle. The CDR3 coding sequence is TGCAGCGTTGTTGTGGGTGCGGAGACCCAGTACTTC. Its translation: CSVVVGAETQYF.

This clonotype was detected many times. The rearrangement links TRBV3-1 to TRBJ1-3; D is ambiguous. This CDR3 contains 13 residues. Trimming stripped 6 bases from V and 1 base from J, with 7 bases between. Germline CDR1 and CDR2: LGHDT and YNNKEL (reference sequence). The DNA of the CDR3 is TGTGCCAGCAGTCAGACGTCTGGAAACACCATATATTTT. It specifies CASSQTSGNTIYF.